These 19 T cell receptor beta chains came from one sample sequenced in a study of blood T cell repertoires in COVID-19. This table comes from immunoSEQ multiplex PCR, and its TCRdb copy is limited to in-frame clones, with some not included. The table shows 100,000 to 150,000 clones, with approximately 85% occurring only once. Material for sequencing was peripheral blood. The receptors originated from a man older than 75 with active or convalescent COVID-19.

This chain uses TRBV11-2 with TRBJ2-7; TRBD2 aligns across 8 bases. V shed 4 bases, J shed 0 bases, and the junction held 14 bases outside the gene matches. This CDR3 region has 18 residues. From germline, CDR1 is SGHAT and CDR2 FQNNGV. The CDR3, as DNA: TGTGCCAGCAGCTCCCTGGGTAGCGGGACGCGGAGCTCCTACGAGCAGTACTTC. This gives the protein CASSSLGSGTRSSYEQYF. The full variable domain, completed using reference TRBV11-2 and TRBJ2-7, is EAGVAQSPRYKIIEKRQSVAFWCNPISGHATLYWYQQILGQGPKLLIQFQNNGVVDDSQLPKDRFSAERLKGVDSTLKIQPAKLEDSAVYLCASSSLGSGTRSSYEQYFGPGTRLTVT.

J is TRBJ2-7 and V is TRBV4-3, with 9 bases identical to TRBD1. Losses at the gene ends were 0 bases for V and 3 bases for J; bases not matched to a gene: 9. The CDR3 covers 17 residues. The germline CDR1 and CDR2 sequences are LGHNA and YSLEER. CDR3 protein: CASSQDPPGTGRYEQYF. In nucleotides, the CDR3 is TGCGCCAGCAGCCAAGATCCCCCCGGGACAGGGCGCTACGAGCAGTACTTC.

This chain uses TRBV4-2 with TRBJ1-3; 9 bases match TRBD1. CDR3 length: 16 residues. The germline CDR1 and CDR2 sequences are LGHNA and YNFKEQ. Germline trimming cut 1 base from V and 2 bases from J; bases unmatched to any gene: 3. The CDR3 DNA is TGTGCCAGCAGCCAAGGCGACAGGGGGGCTGGAAACACCATATATTTT. Translation gives CASSQGDRGAGNTIYF.

This chain links TRBV6-1 with TRBJ1-2, with D uncertain. Per the germline V gene, CDR1 is MNHNS and CDR2 is SASEGT. Trimming pared 3 bases from V and 8 bases from J, leaving 16 bases between. This CDR3 is 14 amino acids long. The CDR3 spells CASSEGNQVFGYTF. For the CDR3, the DNA is TGTGCCAGCAGTGAGGGCAATCAGGTGTTCGGCTACACCTTC.

This rearrangement joins TRBV7-7 to TRBJ2-3; TRBD2 might be the D (6 bases). The CDR3 contains 16 residues. V was clipped by 1 base and J by 6 bases, with 17 bases between them. Germline loops: CDR1 SSHAT, CDR2 FNYEAQ (reference sequence). CDR3 sequence reads: CASSLGIGIAADTQYF. The CDR3 coding sequence is TGTGCCAGCAGCTTAGGTATAGGGATAGCGGCCGATACGCAGTATTTT.

In its sample, this clone was seen a few times. The chain is built from TRBV6-6 and TRBJ2-7; tentatively, D is TRBD2 (5 bases). Trimming pared 2 bases from V and 2 bases from J, leaving 13 bases between. CDR1 is MNHNY and CDR2 is SVGAGI in the germline V gene (reference sequence). The CDR3 is made up of 15 amino acids. In DNA form, the CDR3 reads TGTGCCAGCAGTTACGGAATAGCGAACGCCTACGAGCAGTACTTC. Translation: CASSYGIANAYEQYF.

This clone was seen a handful of times. This chain uses TRBV7-3 with TRBJ2-2; 13 nucleotides match TRBD2. This CDR3 spans 18 amino acids. Germline CDR1 and CDR2: SGHTA and FQGTGA. V gave up 0 bases and J gave up 5 bases; unmatched junction bases: 6. The CDR3 spells CASSLTNAGLAGTGELFF. CDR3 DNA sequence: TGTGCCAGCAGCTTAACGAATGCGGGACTAGCGGGGACCGGGGAGCTGTTTTTT.

This chain connects TRBV6-5 to TRBJ1-1; TRBD1 agrees at 12 bases. The junction had 6 bases not matched to a gene; V was cut back by 4 bases and J by 6 bases. CDR1 and CDR2 from the germline V gene are MNHEY and SVGAGI. There are 15 residues in the CDR3. CDR3 residues: CASSLGQGAVAEAFF. CDR3 nucleotide sequence: TGTGCCAGCAGTTTGGGACAGGGGGCGGTCGCTGAAGCTTTCTTT.

CDR3 in amino acids: CATGQGAFGANVLTF. In DNA, the CDR3 is TGTGCCACCGGACAGGGGGCGTTTGGGGCCAACGTCCTGACTTTC. The J gene is TRBJ2-6, the V gene TRBV24-1, with TRBD1 matching 11 bases. The V segment lost 9 bases and the J segment 3 bases; nucleotides outside the gene matches: 3. CDR1 is KGHDR, CDR2 SFDVKD, per germline. The CDR3 length is 15 residues.

V gene TRBV5-1 combines with J gene TRBJ1-1; 7 bases align to TRBD1. This CDR3 region has 17 residues. From germline, CDR1 is SGHRS and CDR2 YFSETQ. V gave up 1 base and J gave up 0 bases; unmatched junction bases: 9. CDR3 in DNA: TGCGCCAGCAGCTTGCGAACAGGGGCCAGGATGAACACTGAAGCTTTCTTT. It is translated as CASSLRTGARMNTEAFF.

The chain links TRBV7-7 to TRBJ2-2, with 7 bases aligning to TRBD2. CDR1 and CDR2 (germline): SSHAT, FNYEAQ (reference sequence). V lost 4 bases and J lost 7; bases outside the gene matches: 6. This CDR3 region has 14 residues. DNA for the CDR3: TGTGCCAGCAGCTCGACTAGCAGGGACGGGGAGCTGTTTTTT. It codes for CASSSTSRDGELFF.

This clone was seen just once. The rearrangement uses TRBV2 and TRBJ2-1; 9 bases line up with TRBD1. Looked up from germline, CDR1 is SNHLY and CDR2 is FYNNEI. J was trimmed by 5 bases and V by 5 bases; bases with no gene match: 7. This CDR3 region has 15 residues. CDR3 amino acids: CASSHRQGGNNEQFF. The CDR3 DNA is TGTGCCAGCAGTCACCGACAGGGGGGGAACAATGAGCAGTTCTTC.

J is TRBJ2-3 and V is TRBV7-2, with D possibly matching TRBD2 (6 bases). The CDR3 is 16 amino acids. The V gene's germline CDR1 is SGHTA and CDR2 FQGNSA. Trimming cost V 5 bases and J 1 base, with 16 bases left between them. The CDR3 DNA follows: TGTGCCAGCAGCCCGGGGCGGGGCCGGGGCACAGATACGCAGTATTTT. This codes for CASSPGRGRGTDTQYF.

This rearrangement joins TRBV4-1 to TRBJ1-4; TRBD1 matches at 10 bases. The length of the CDR3 is 16 residues. Per the germline V gene, CDR1 is MGHRA and CDR2 is YSYEKL. The V segment lost 3 bases and the J segment 5 bases; nucleotides outside the gene matches: 6. The CDR3 DNA is TGCGCCAGCAGCCATAGACAGGGGGCAGAGAATGAAAAACTGTTTTTT. Protein sequence: CASSHRQGAENEKLFF.

The chain uses TRBV28 and TRBJ2-3; D possibly corresponds to TRBD1 (5 bases). This CDR3 has 15 amino acids. Trimming removed 7 bases from V and 4 bases from J, with 18 bases in between. The germline CDR1 and CDR2 sequences are MDHEN and SYDVKM. CDR3 loop: CASTPPGLGADTQYF. CDR3 DNA sequence: TGTGCCAGCACTCCCCCAGGGTTAGGGGCAGATACGCAGTATTTT.

J is TRBJ2-5 and V is TRBV7-3; D perhaps matches TRBD2 (7 bases). V lost 4 bases to trimming and J lost 4 bases, with 10 bases between them. The CDR3 sequence is 13 residues long. Per the germline V gene, CDR1 is SGHTA and CDR2 is FQGTGA. CDR3: CASSYGGAETQYF. CDR3 in DNA: TGTGCCAGCAGCTATGGGGGGGCAGAGACCCAGTACTTC.

V is TRBV7-3 and J is TRBJ2-7; the match to TRBD1 covers 11 bases. This CDR3 is 14 amino acids long. CDR1 and CDR2 (germline): SGHTA, FQGTGA. V gave up 4 bases and J gave up 7 bases; unmatched junction bases: 6. The CDR3 region is CASSSRDRGGEQYF. The DNA for the CDR3 is TGTGCCAGCAGCTCCCGGGACAGGGGGGGAGAGCAGTACTTC.

The chain joins TRBV6-5 to TRBJ1-4, with TRBD1 as a possible D gene (6 bases). The germline gives CDR1 MNHEY, CDR2 SVGAGI. Trimming shortened V by 4 bases and J by 7 bases, and 13 bases separated the two germline ends. This CDR3 has 14 residues. The CDR3, as DNA: TGTGCCAGCAGTTTAAGGACAGCGGCTGAAAAACTGTTTTTT. Its protein is CASSLRTAAEKLFF.

The V call is TRBV2, the J call TRBJ2-1; 7 nucleotides agree with TRBD2. V shed 4 bases and J 0 bases; nucleotides not matched to a gene: 6. Germline V gives CDR1 SNHLY, CDR2 FYNNEI. This CDR3 spans 16 amino acids. CDR3 sequence reads: CASSVDLAVSYNEQFF. The CDR3 bases are TGTGCCAGCAGTGTCGACCTAGCGGTCTCCTACAATGAGCAGTTCTTC.